This TCR beta chain was observed in a study of T cell changes during pregnancy in multiple sclerosis. Profiling relied on immunoSEQ multiplex PCR, and the TCRdb table lists in-frame clones only, not all of them. This sample has tens of thousands of clones, with approximately 90% found just once. The receptor was derived from a female donor with multiple sclerosis, enrolled in a pregnancy study. The sequences come from CD4+ T cells from peripheral blood mononuclear cells, collected in the second trimester of pregnancy.

CDR3 DNA sequence: TGTGCCAGCAGCTTAGACGGGGGTTTCAGCGTACGCTCCTACAATGAGCAGTTCTTC. The encoded protein is CASSLDGGFSVRSYNEQFF. The J gene is TRBJ2-1, the V gene TRBV11-2; weak D call: TRBD2 (6 bases). This CDR3 region has 19 residues. V was shortened by 0 bases and J by 0 bases, with 18 bases between the two germline ends. Germline lookup yields CDR1 SGHAT and CDR2 FQNNGV.